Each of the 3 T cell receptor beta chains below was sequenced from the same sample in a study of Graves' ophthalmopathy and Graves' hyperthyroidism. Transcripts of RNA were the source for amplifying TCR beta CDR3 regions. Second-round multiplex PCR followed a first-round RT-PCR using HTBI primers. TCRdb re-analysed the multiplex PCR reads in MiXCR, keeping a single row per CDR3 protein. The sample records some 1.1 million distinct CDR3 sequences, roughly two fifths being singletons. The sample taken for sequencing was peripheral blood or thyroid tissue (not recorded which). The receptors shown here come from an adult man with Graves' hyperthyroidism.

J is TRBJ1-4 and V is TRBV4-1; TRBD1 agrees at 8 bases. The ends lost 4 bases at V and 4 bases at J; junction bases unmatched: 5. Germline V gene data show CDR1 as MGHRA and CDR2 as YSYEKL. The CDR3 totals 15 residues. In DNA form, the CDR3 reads TGCGCCAGCAGCCTTCAGGGGGCTGGTAATGAAAAACTGTTTTTT. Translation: CASSLQGAGNEKLFF.

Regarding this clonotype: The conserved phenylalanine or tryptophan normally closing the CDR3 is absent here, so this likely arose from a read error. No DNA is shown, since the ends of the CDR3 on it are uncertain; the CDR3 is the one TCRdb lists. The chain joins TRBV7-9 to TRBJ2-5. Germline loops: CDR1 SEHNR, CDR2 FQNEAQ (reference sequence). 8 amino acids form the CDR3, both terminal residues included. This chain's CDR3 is CASSLGYE.

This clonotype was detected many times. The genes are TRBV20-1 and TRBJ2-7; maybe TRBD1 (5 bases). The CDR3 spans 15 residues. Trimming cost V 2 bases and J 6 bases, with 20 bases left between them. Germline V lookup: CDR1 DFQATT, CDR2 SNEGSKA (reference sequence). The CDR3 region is CSARKTVAGWSEQYF. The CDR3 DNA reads TGCAGTGCTAGAAAGACGGTGGCAGGGTGGTCCGAGCAGTACTTC.